This T cell receptor (beta chain) is drawn from a study of T cells after yellow fever vaccination. Overall study findings and caveats: Abundant clonotypes from the bulk population could get into FACS-sorted repertoires as contaminants. In post-booster samples, most primary-vaccination clones reappeared (roughly 96% CD4, approximately 91% CD8).

To note about this clonotype: What it recognizes is unknown.

Trimming took 6 bases from V and 1 from J; bases not matched to a gene: 8. The CDR3 loop spans 15 amino acids. CDR1 and CDR2 (germline): MNHNS, SASEGT. The authors made TCR cDNA by 5'RACE template switching, adding a universal primer site and UMIs. TCRdb called the 5' RACE reads again in MiXCR, with one record for every CDR3 protein. This sample has some 150,000 distinct CDR3 sequences; approximately 11% occur once, and the top ten carry 36%. The source was CD8+ T cells sorted from PBMCs, collected 15 days after the yellow fever booster vaccination. The chain recombines TRBV6-1 with TRBJ2-5, with 7 positions matching TRBD2. The sequence derives from a young man who received the YFV17D yellow fever vaccine. The CDR3, as DNA: TGTGCCAGCAGGCTAGAGCGGGACCGCCAAGAGACCCAGTACTTC. Its translation is CASRLERDRQETQYF.